These 3 T cell receptor beta chains were all obtained from the same sample, sequenced in a study of blood T cell repertoires in COVID-19. Generated by immunoSEQ multiplex PCR, the TCRdb table keeps only in-frame clones and is missing some. The sample consists of some 99,000 clones, 85% to 90% of them appearing once. Input material: peripheral blood. These receptor sequences come from a human donor in a cohort sampled during active COVID-19.

This chain connects TRBV7-3 to TRBJ2-7, with TRBD1 matching over 8 bases. Germline-derived CDR1 and CDR2 are SGHTA and FQGTGA. V dropped 2 bases and J dropped 7; count of bases not matched to a gene: 10. The CDR3 is 15 residues long. CDR3 protein: CASSLEAGGLGEQYF. In nucleotides, the CDR3 is TGTGCCAGCAGCTTAGAGGCAGGGGGCCTGGGGGAGCAGTACTTC.

The V gene is TRBV5-1, the J gene TRBJ2-5, with TRBD2 identical over 12 bases. Trimming at V came to 2 bases and at J to 2 bases, leaving 1 base not matched to a gene. The CDR3 length is 15 residues. Germline V lookup: CDR1 SGHRS, CDR2 YFSETQ. The CDR3 region has the DNA TGCGCCAGCAGCTTCCTAGCGGGGGGGCAAGAGACCCAGTACTTC. This encodes CASSFLAGGQETQYF.

This rearrangement joins TRBV2 to TRBJ1-4, with a tentative D call TRBD1 (6 bases). CDR3 size: 12 residues. Trimming pared 6 bases from V and 8 bases from J, leaving 10 bases between. The germline gives CDR1 SNHLY, CDR2 FYNNEI. DNA of the CDR3: TGTGCCAGCAGGCCGACAGGCGAAAAACTGTTTTTT. Protein sequence: CASRPTGEKLFF. The full variable domain, completed using reference TRBV2 and TRBJ1-4, is EPEVTQTPSHQVTQMGQEVILRCVPISNHLYFYWYRQILGQKVEFLVSFYNNEISEKSEIFDDQFSVERPDGSNFTLKIRSTKLEDSAMYFCASRPTGEKLFFGSGTQLSVL.